The clone carrying this T cell receptor (beta chain) was picked up a small number of times. Its antigen remains unidentified. The data were taken from a study of blood T cells in healthy people across ages. Study-level points and caveats: Donor CMV status was unknown, possibly confounding expanded clonotype changes.

For the second PCR, which ran for about 7 to 11 cycles, a sample-barcoded 5' primer and a J-beta primer mix were used. TCRdb itself ran the 5' RACE reads through MiXCR, one entry per CDR3 protein. This sample carries about 800,000 distinct CDR3 sequences, around a quarter of them seen once, and the ten largest clones take 3.7%. Healthy Caucasians from Russia aged roughly 6 to 95 served as donors. The germline gives CDR1 LNHDA, CDR2 SQIVND (reference sequence). This CDR3 is 14 amino acids long. Trimming took 3 bases from V and 6 from J; bases not matched to a gene: 5. The sample also formed part of further work on T cells of mothers and their children. That report adds: Donors were a few healthy Caucasian mothers and their six children. Each child gave about 3 million TCR beta CDR3 reads (each mother, over 8.5 million).

The source of this sequence is a boy between 5 and 17 years old in good health. The sequenced sample consisted of blood. The V call is TRBV19, the J call TRBJ2-7, with TRBD2 matching over 10 bases. The chain's CDR3 is CASSILAGVREQYF. CDR3 nucleotide sequence: TGTGCCAGTAGTATCCTAGCGGGAGTTCGCGAGCAGTACTTC. Looking up the rest from reference TRBV19 and TRBJ2-7 gives the full variable domain: DGGITQSPKYLFRKEGQNVTLSCEQNLNHDAMYWYRQDPGQGLRLIYYSQIVNDFQKGDIAEGYSVSREKKESFPLTVTSAQKNPTAFYLCASSILAGVREQYFGPGTRLTVT.